This paragraph reports one TCR beta chain. What antigen it recognizes has not been identified. The input lacks base qualities; no much larger clone sits a single base away. In the prospective study, participants were about 18 to 95 years old, resided in 25 or so geographic areas of the United States, and were enrolled through a virtual design. Cohort assignment in the prospective study relied on participant-reported clinical history from a screening survey and a study questionnaire. For ImmuneRACE Cohort 3, a participant was defined as recovered based on two consecutive negative NP/OP PCR tests, clearance by a healthcare professional, or resolution of symptoms. Each participant in the prospective study had whole blood, serum and a nasopharyngeal or oropharyngeal swab collected by mobile phlebotomists. Additional blood draws and questionnaires over an approximately two-month period could optionally be provided by prospective study participants. Prospective study blood samples were shipped either frozen or at room temperature before DNA extraction.

TCRbeta CDR3 regions were amplified from genomic DNA using the immunoSEQ Assay, a bias-controlled multiplex PCR. The study's processing was this. Nucleated cell counts per sample were estimated from amplification of reference gene primers within the assay. Sequence reads were collapsed and filtered to measure the absolute abundance of every unique TCRbeta CDR3 rearrangement. For each sample, productive Simpson clonality was calculated by taking the square root of Simpson's diversity index across productive rearrangements. TCRdb took this table from immuneACCESS and kept in-frame rearrangements with V and J called. Such tables lack part of the clones; where checked against another copy, unresolved V genes explain under half of the gap, and the rest is unexplained. V and J calls plus clone size are reproduced from that table; the DNA served to infer D and trimming. For this sample the table gives just over 300,000 clones, of which around 89% were detected only once. The ten largest make up approximately 9.8% of the sample.

Reading from cysteine to phenylalanine, the CDR3 counts 15 amino acids. Of the read, only the CDR3 DNA is kept; its 45 bases are in frame from base 1. V is shortened by 1 base, J by 2 bases, and the region joining them spans 12 bases. Based on the germline V gene (reference sequence), the CDR1 and CDR2 sequences are SGHKS and YYEKEE. This specimen belongs to a study of blood T cell repertoires in COVID-19 (TCRdb year 2020). Background on the whole study: Collaborator samples came from the United States, Italy and Spain and covered acute and convalescent phases of COVID-19. The material from the prospective study consisted of cDNA or gDNA derived from T cells, B-cell-depleted T cells, or PBMCs. The dataset comprised deeply sampled blood TCRbeta repertoires from subjects exposed to, actively infected with, or recovered from COVID-19. The repertoires were released in a freely available public database meant as a resource for research on the immune response to SARS-CoV-2. Samples were obtained from the ongoing ImmuneRACE study (first 160 participants) and from over 1,000 subjects provided by 6 global collaborators. A de-identified subject ID, COVID-19 status, age in years and sex were almost always included in the sample metadata. HLA class I and class II types, where available, came from metadata supplied by the sample provider rather than from assay-based typing.

Results the study describes overall, beyond this receptor: The quantity of clinical and demographic metadata differed by source and by participant and was supplied without curation.

Sequencing used PBMCs or T cells enriched from blood (not recorded which). The TCR originated in a woman aged 40 to 50 who had recovered from COVID-19. The chain is assembled from TRBV5-5 and TRBJ1-2; possibly the D gene is TRBD1, per 5 matching bases. CDR3 sequence: CASSLMAQENYGYTF. Read as DNA, the sequence is TGTGCCAGCAGCTTGATGGCACAGGAGAACTATGGCTACACCTTC.